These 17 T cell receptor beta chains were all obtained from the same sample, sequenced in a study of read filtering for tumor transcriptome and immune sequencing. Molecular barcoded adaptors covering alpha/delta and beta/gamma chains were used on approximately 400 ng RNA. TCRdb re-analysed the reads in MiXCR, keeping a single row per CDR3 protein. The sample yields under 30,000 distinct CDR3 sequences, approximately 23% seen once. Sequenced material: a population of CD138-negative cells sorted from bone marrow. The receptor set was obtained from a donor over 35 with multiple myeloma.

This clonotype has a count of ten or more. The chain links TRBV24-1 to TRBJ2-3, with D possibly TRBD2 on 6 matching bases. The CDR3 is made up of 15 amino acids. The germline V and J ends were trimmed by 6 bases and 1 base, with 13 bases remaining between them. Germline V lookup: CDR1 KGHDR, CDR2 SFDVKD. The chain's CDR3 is CATSSGGLGTDTQYF. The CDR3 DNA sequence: TGTGCCACCAGTAGTGGGGGGTTAGGCACAGATACGCAGTATTTT.

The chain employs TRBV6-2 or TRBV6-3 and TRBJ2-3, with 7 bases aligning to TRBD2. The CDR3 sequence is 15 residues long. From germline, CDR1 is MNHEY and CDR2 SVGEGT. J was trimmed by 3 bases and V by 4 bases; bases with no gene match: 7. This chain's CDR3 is CASSFKGLRTDTQYF. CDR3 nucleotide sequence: TGTGCCAGCAGTTTCAAGGGACTAAGGACAGATACGCAGTATTTT.

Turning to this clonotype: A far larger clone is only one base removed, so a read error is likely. The CDR3 spells CASSLSPLGANVPTF. CDR3 nucleotide sequence: TGTGCCAGCAGCCTATCTCCCCTTGGGGCCAACGTCCCGACTTTC. The V gene is TRBV7-9, the J gene TRBJ2-6, with D perhaps matching TRBD1 (5 bases). The CDR3 spans 15 residues. Germline loops: CDR1 SEHNR, CDR2 FQNEAQ (reference sequence).

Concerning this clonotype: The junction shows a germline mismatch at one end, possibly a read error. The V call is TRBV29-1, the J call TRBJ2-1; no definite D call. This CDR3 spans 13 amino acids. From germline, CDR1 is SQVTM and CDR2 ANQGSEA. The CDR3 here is CSGTAQTYNQQFF. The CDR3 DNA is TGCAGCGGTACGGCGCAAACCTACAATCAGCAGTTCTTC.

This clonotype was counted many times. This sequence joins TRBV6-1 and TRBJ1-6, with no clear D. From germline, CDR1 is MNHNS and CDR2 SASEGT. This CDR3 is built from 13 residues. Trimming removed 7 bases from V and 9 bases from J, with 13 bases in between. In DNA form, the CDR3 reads TGTGCCAGCACCGAGGTTCCGATTTCACCCCTCCACTTT. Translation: CASTEVPISPLHF.

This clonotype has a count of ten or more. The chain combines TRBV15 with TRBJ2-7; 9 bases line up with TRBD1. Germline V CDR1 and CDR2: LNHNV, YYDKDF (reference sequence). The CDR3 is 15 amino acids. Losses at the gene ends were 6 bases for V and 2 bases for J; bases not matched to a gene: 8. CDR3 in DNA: TGTGCCACCAGGAACGCGGGACAGGGCACCTACGAGCAGTACTTC. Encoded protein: CATRNAGQGTYEQYF.

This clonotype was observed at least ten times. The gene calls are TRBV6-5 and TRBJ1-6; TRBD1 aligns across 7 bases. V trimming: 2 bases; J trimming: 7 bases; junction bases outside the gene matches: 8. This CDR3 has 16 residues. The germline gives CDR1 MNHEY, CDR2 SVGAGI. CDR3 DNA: TGTGCCAGCAGTTACGGCACCGGGACAGTAAATTCACCCCTCCACTTT. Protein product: CASSYGTGTVNSPLHF.

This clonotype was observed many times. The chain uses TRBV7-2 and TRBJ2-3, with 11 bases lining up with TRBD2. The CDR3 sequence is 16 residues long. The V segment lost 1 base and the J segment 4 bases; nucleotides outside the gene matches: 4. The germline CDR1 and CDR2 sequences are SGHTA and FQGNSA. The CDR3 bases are TGTGCCAGCAGCTTAGGCAATAGCGGGGGGGCAGATACGCAGTATTTT. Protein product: CASSLGNSGGADTQYF.

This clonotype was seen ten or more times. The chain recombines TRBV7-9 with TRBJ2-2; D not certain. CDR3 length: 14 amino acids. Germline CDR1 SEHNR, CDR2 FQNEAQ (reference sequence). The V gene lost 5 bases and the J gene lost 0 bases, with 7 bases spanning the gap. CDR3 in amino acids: CASSRTANTGELFF. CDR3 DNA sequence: TGTGCCAGCAGCCGGACGGCGAACACCGGGGAGCTGTTTTTT.

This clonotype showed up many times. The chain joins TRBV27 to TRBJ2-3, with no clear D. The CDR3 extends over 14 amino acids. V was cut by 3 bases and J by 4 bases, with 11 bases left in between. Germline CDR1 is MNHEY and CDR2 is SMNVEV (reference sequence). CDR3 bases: TGTGCCAGCAGTTTTGGTGTAGCCTCAGATACGCAGTATTTT. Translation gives CASSFGVASDTQYF.

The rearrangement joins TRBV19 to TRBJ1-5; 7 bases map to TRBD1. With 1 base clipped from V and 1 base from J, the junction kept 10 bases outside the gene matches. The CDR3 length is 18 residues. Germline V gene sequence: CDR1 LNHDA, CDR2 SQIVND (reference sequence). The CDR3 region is CASSIVLRSGGSNQPQHF. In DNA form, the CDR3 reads TGTGCCAGTAGTATAGTACTGAGGTCAGGGGGAAGCAATCAGCCCCAGCATTTT.

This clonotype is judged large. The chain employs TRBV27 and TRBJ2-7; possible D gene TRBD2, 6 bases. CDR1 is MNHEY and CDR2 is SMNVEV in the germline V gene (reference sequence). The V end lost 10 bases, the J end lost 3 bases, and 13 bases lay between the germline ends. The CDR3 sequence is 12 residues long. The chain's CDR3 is CAKRGRGYEQYF. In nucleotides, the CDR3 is TGTGCCAAACGGGGGAGAGGCTACGAGCAGTACTTC.

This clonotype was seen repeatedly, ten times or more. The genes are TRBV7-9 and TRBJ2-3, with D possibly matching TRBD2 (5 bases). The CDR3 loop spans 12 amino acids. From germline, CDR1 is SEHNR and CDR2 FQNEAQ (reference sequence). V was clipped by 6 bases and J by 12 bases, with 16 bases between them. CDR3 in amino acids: CASRFRTPQQYF. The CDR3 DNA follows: TGTGCCAGCAGGTTTAGGACTCCTCAACAGTATTTT.

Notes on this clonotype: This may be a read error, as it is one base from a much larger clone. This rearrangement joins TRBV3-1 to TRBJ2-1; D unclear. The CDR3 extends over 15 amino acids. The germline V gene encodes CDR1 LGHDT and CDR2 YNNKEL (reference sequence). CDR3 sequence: CASCQNPYSYNEQFF. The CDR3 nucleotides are TGTGCCAGCTGCCAGAATCCTTACTCCTACAATGAGCAGTTCTTC.

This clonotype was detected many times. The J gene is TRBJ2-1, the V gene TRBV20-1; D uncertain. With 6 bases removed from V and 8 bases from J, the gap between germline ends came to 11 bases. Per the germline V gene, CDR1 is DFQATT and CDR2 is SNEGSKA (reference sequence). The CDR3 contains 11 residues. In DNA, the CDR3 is TGCAGTGCCACGGTGGCCTATGAGCAGTTCTTC. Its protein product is CSATVAYEQFF.

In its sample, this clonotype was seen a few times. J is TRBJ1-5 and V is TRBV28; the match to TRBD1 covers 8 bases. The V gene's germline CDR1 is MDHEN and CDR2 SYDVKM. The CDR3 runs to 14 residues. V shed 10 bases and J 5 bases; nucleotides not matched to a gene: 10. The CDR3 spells CATGLSGGYQPQHF. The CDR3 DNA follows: TGTGCCACCGGATTGTCAGGGGGCTATCAGCCCCAGCATTTT.

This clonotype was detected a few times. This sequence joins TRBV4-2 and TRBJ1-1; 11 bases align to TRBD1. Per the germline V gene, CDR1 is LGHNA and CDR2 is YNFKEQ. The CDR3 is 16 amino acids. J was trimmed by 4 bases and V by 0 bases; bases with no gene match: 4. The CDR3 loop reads CASSQDPGTGGTEAFF. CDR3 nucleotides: TGTGCCAGCAGCCAAGATCCCGGGACAGGGGGCACTGAAGCTTTCTTT.